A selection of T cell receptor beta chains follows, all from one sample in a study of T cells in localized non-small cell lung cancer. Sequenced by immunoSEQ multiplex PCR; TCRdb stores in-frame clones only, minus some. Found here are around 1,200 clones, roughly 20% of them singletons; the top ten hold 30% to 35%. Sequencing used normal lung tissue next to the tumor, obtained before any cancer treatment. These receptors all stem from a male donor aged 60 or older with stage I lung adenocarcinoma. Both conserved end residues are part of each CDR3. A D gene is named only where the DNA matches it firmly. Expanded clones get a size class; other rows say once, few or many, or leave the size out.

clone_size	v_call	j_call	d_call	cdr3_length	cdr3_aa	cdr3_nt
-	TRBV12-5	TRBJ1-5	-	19	CASGLVGGRGLLSNQPQHF	TGTGCTAGTGGTTTGGTCGGGGGACGCGGGCTTCTTAGCAATCAGCCCCAGCATTTT
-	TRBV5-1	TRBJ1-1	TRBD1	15	CASSSSGTANTEAFF	TGCGCCAGCAGCTCGAGCGGGACAGCGAACACTGAAGCTTTCTTT
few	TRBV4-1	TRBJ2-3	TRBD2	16	CASSLRLALSTDTQYF	TGCGCCAGCAGCCTTCGACTAGCCCTTAGCACAGATACGCAGTATTTT
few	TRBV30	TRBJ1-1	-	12	CAWSEGFTEAFF	TGTGCCTGGAGTGAGGGGTTCACTGAAGCTTTCTTT
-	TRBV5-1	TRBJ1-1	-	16	CASSYRAGGMNTEAFF	TGCGCCAGCAGCTACCGGGCCGGAGGGATGAACACTGAAGCTTTCTTT
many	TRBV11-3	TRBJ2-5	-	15	CASSLLPGPTETQYF	TGTGCCAGCAGCTTACTACCGGGACCCACAGAGACCCAGTACTTC
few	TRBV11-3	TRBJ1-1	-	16	CASSLVGGALGTEAFF	TGTGCCAGCAGCTTGGTAGGGGGGGCCCTCGGCACTGAAGCTTTCTTT
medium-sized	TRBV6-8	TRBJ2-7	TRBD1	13	CASSPPDRREQYF	TGTGCCAGCAGTCCCCCGGACAGGCGGGAGCAGTACTTC
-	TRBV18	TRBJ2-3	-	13	CASSPWGPDTQYF	TGTGCCAGCTCACCCTGGGGTCCAGATACGCAGTATTTT
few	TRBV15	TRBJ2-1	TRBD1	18	CATSRDSPGTGPYNEQFF	TGTGCCACCAGCAGAGACTCCCCCGGGACAGGGCCCTACAATGAGCAGTTCTTC
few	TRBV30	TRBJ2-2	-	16	CAWTPATNGNTGELFF	TGTGCCTGGACCCCCGCCACGAACGGGAACACCGGGGAGCTGTTTTTT
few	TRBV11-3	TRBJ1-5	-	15	CASSLRLGGGQPQHF	TGTGCCAGCAGCTTACGATTGGGGGGCGGTCAGCCCCAGCATTTT
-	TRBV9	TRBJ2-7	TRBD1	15	CASSRTGAGTYEQYF	TGTGCCAGCAGCCGGACAGGAGCAGGGACCTACGAGCAGTACTTC
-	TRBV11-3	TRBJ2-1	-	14	CASSLGGPGNEQFF	TGTGCCAGCAGCTTAGGGGGGCCGGGCAATGAGCAGTTCTTC
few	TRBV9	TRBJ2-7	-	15	CASSPREATSYEQYF	TGTGCCAGCAGCCCCCGTGAGGCAACCTCCTACGAGCAGTACTTC
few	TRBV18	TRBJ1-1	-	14	CASSPRTGDTEAFF	TGTGCCAGCTCGCCCAGGACGGGAGACACTGAAGCTTTCTTT
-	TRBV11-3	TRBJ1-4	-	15	CASSPGTGRGEKLFF	TGTGCCAGCAGCCCCGGAACAGGGAGGGGTGAAAAACTGTTTTTT
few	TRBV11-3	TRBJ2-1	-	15	CASSRGRGLYNEQFF	TGTGCCAGCAGCAGGGGGCGGGGGCTCTACAATGAGCAGTTCTTC
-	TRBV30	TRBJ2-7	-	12	CACQDITYEQYF	TGTGCCTGCCAAGACATCACCTACGAGCAGTACTTC
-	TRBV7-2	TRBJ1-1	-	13	CASSFAGNTEAFF	TGTGCCAGCAGCTTTGCGGGGAACACTGAAGCTTTCTTT
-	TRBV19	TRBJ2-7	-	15	CASSIDLGRVNEQYF	TGTGCCAGTAGTATAGATCTAGGCAGGGTCAACGAGCAGTACTTC
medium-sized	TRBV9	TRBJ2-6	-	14	CASRKSSGANVLTF	TGTGCCAGCCGTAAATCATCTGGGGCCAACGTCCTGACTTTC
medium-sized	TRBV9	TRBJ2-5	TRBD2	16	CASSVEGSGVQETQYF	TGTGCCAGCAGCGTAGAGGGTAGCGGGGTACAAGAGACCCAGTACTTC
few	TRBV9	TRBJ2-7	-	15	CASSEWGAKSYEQYF	TGTGCCAGCAGTGAATGGGGGGCCAAATCCTACGAGCAGTACTTC
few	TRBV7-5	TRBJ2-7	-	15	CASSATGVTSYEQYF	TGTGCCAGCAGCGCAACAGGGGTTACGTCATACGAGCAGTACTTC
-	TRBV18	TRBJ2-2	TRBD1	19	CASSPPWGRQGADTGELFF	TGTGCCAGCTCACCTCCGTGGGGTCGACAGGGGGCTGACACCGGGGAGCTGTTTTTT
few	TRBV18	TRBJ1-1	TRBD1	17	CASSPTVGQGMNTEAFF	TGTGCCAGCTCACCAACCGTTGGACAGGGAATGAACACTGAAGCTTTCTTT
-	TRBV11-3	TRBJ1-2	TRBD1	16	CASSFLDRVEYYGYTF	TGTGCCAGCAGCTTTTTAGACAGGGTAGAGTACTATGGCTACACCTTC
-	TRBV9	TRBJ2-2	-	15	CASYRTALNTGELFF	TGTGCCAGCTACAGGACAGCCTTGAACACCGGGGAGCTGTTTTTT
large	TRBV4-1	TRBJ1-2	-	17	CASSHKEGTLSNNGYTF	TGCGCCAGCAGCCACAAGGAAGGGACACTTAGTAACAATGGCTACACCTTC
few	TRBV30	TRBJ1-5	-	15	CAWSPGTAQNQPQHF	TGTGCCTGGAGTCCCGGGACCGCTCAAAATCAGCCCCAGCATTTT